Following are 3 T cell receptor beta chains from one sample sequenced in a study of blood T cell repertoires in COVID-19. Clones were read by immunoSEQ multiplex PCR, and TCRdb kept only the in-frame ones, dropping some. The sample lists around 140,000 clones, around 79% occurring once. Material: PBMCs or T cells enriched from blood (not recorded which). The receptors originated from a woman aged 45-59 years who had recovered from COVID-19.

The V call is TRBV7-9, the J call TRBJ1-4; no reliable D call. Trimming took 7 bases from V and 8 from J, leaving 11 bases between them. The CDR3 extends over 12 amino acids. Per the germline V gene, CDR1 is SEHNR and CDR2 is FQNEAQ (reference sequence). This chain's CDR3 is CASTPLREKLFF. The CDR3 coding sequence is TGTGCCAGCACCCCATTGAGGGAAAAACTGTTTTTT. The full variable domain, in which reference TRBV7-9 and TRBJ1-4 provide the parts outside the CDR3, is DTGVSQNPRHKITKRGQNVTFRCDPISEHNRLYWYRQTLGQGPEFLTYFQNEAQLEKSRLLSDRFSAERPKGSFSTLEIQRTEQGDSAMYLCASTPLREKLFFGSGTQLSVL.

The V call is TRBV19, the J call TRBJ1-1, with a possible D match to TRBD1 (5 bases). The CDR3 loop spans 15 amino acids. Germline assignment: CDR1 LNHDA and CDR2 SQIVND (reference sequence). Trimming pared 6 bases from V and 4 bases from J, leaving 18 bases between. For the CDR3, the DNA is TGTGCCAGTAGGACACGGGAGGGGTCTAGCACTGAAGCTTTCTTT. This sequence encodes CASRTREGSSTEAFF.

The chain recombines TRBV27 with TRBJ2-1; D is perhaps TRBD2 (5 bases). Germline V gives CDR1 MNHEY, CDR2 SMNVEV (reference sequence). The CDR3 has 14 amino acids. With 2 bases removed from V and 7 bases from J, the gap between germline ends came to 12 bases. The CDR3 loop is CASSLLLARNEQFF. CDR3 nucleotide sequence: TGTGCCAGCAGTTTACTGCTAGCTAGAAATGAGCAGTTCTTC.